These 25 T cell receptor beta chains came from one sample sequenced in a study of T cells in Graves' hyperthyroidism and ophthalmopathy (dated by TCRdb to about 2019). The library was prepared using multiplex PCR. Sequencer: Illumina HiSeq 2000. Amplification of TCR beta CDR3 regions was carried out from RNA transcripts. The TCR CDR3 was subjected to a first round of RT-PCR using the HTBI primer set and the Qiagen OneStep RT-PCR kit. TCRdb took the public reads, trimmed them with fastp at Q25, ran MiXCR for clone calling and kept in-frame beta chains. Merged by CDR3 protein, the rows form single entries marked with the most common genes and DNA. The sample contains about 500,000 distinct CDR3 sequences, approximately 15% of them found a single time. Clones ranked in the top ten supply 15% to 20% of the sample. Input material: blood. These receptor sequences come from a woman under 30 with Graves' hyperthyroidism.

In its sample, this clonotype was seen many times. The chain is built from TRBV10-1 and TRBJ2-3; D tentatively reads TRBD1 or TRBD2 (5 bases each). V was clipped by 5 bases and J by 5 bases, with 17 bases between them. Germline assignment: CDR1 WNHNN and CDR2 SYGVQD (reference sequence). The length of the CDR3 is 15 residues. Written as DNA, the CDR3 is TGCGCCAGCAGTAAGGGGACGCTGGGATTAGATACGCAGTATTTT. Its translation: CASSKGTLGLDTQYF.

In its sample, this clonotype was seen a few times. The chain has TRBV20-1 and TRBJ2-2, with a weak D call TRBD2 (5 bases). This CDR3 has 14 amino acids. Germline V gene sequence: CDR1 DFQATT, CDR2 SNEGSKA (reference sequence). The V end lost 0 bases, the J end lost 1 base, and 6 bases lay between the germline ends. The CDR3, as DNA: TGCAGTGCTAGAGACCGGGGGAACACCGGGGAGCTGTTTTTT. Residues: CSARDRGNTGELFF.

This clonotype showed up just a few times. The gene calls are TRBV19 and TRBJ2-7; D possibly corresponds to TRBD2 (5 bases). CDR3 length: 12 residues. Trimming took off 3 bases at V and 6 bases at J, with 9 bases between the two ends. CDR1 LNHDA and CDR2 SQIVND come from the germline V gene (reference sequence). In nucleotides, the CDR3 is TGTGCCAGTAGTATTTTAGGAGGCGAGCAGTACTTC. Translating it yields CASSILGGEQYF.

This sequence joins TRBV20-1 and TRBJ2-3; TRBD2 agrees at 10 bases. CDR1 and CDR2 (germline): DFQATT, SNEGSKA (reference sequence). V lost 6 bases, J lost 4 bases, and 13 bases stayed unmatched. The CDR3 is 16 amino acids. CDR3 bases: TGCAGTGCCGAAGGCGCTAGCGGGAGTTCTTCAGATACGCAGTATTTT. Translating gives CSAEGASGSSSDTQYF.

This clonotype was counted a few times. J is TRBJ2-7 and V is TRBV20-1; 11 positions agree with TRBD2. With 0 bases clipped from V and 6 bases from J, the junction kept 7 bases outside the gene matches. The CDR3 covers 15 residues. Germline V gene lookup returns CDR1 DFQATT and CDR2 SNEGSKA (reference sequence). In nucleotides, the CDR3 is TGCAGTGCTAGAGATCTGGTTAGCGGGGGGGTCGAGCAGTACTTC. It codes for CSARDLVSGGVEQYF.

This clonotype was seen at least ten times. V usage is TRBV12-3 or TRBV12-4 and J usage is TRBJ2-7; 8 bases align to TRBD1. V lost 4 bases to trimming and J lost 2 bases; unmatched junction nucleotides: 4. The CDR3 spans 14 residues. CDR3 bases: TGTGCCAGCAGTTGGGGGACAGGAACCTACGAGCAGTACTTC. It translates to CASSWGTGTYEQYF.

The chain carries TRBV6-1 and TRBJ2-2; no firm D call. This CDR3 comprises 16 residues. Looked up from germline, CDR1 is MNHNS and CDR2 is SASEGT. Deletions cut 6 bases from V and 4 bases from J, with 18 bases between. This chain's CDR3 is CASSPPGPMATGELFF. In nucleotides, the CDR3 is TGTGCCAGCAGCCCCCCCGGACCCATGGCCACCGGGGAGCTGTTTTTT.

A few counts support this clonotype. The chain links TRBV7-9 to TRBJ2-1; weak D call: TRBD1 (7 bases). V was trimmed by 5 bases and J by 8 bases, leaving 19 bases between them. Germline lookup yields CDR1 SEHNR and CDR2 FQNEAQ (reference sequence). The CDR3 length is 15 residues. The CDR3 is CASSATPGGTDEQFF. The CDR3 region has the DNA TGTGCCAGCAGCGCGACCCCAGGGGGGACAGATGAGCAGTTCTTC. The complete variable domain, with remaining parts taken from reference TRBV7-9 and TRBJ2-1, reads DTGVSQNPRHKITKRGQNVTFRCDPISEHNRLYWYRQTLGQGPEFLTYFQNEAQLEKSRLLSDRFSAERPKGSFSTLEIQRTEQGDSAMYLCASSATPGGTDEQFFGPGTRLTVL.

This clonotype was seen ten or more times. The CDR3 DNA reads TGTGCCAGCAGTGAAGGGGATTCTCCCCAGCATTTT. This sequence encodes CASSEGDSPQHF. The rearrangement uses TRBV2 and TRBJ1-5, with D unclear. This CDR3 has 12 amino acids. Germline V gene lookup returns CDR1 SNHLY and CDR2 FYNNEI. The V end was cut by 1 base, the J end by 10 bases, with 8 bases between.

This clonotype was detected only a few times. V is TRBV6-1 and J is TRBJ2-6; D gene ambiguous. CDR3 length: 17 residues. Trimming took 10 bases from V and 0 from J, leaving 19 bases between them. CDR1 is MNHNS and CDR2 is SASEGT in the germline V gene. CDR3 residues: CATEIGIGVSGANVLTF. The CDR3 DNA reads as TGTGCCACTGAGATAGGTATTGGGGTCTCTGGGGCCAACGTCCTGACTTTC.

The rearrangement links TRBV18 to TRBJ2-2; a possible D gene is TRBD1 (6 bases). The CDR3 covers 16 residues. The germline V gene has CDR1 KGHSH and CDR2 LQKENI. V was shortened by 3 bases and J by 6 bases, with 17 bases between the two germline ends. CDR3 nucleotides: TGTGCCAGCTCACCGCCGACAGGTGAAGTCTCCGGGGAGCTGTTTTTT. As protein: CASSPPTGEVSGELFF.

J is TRBJ2-3 and V is TRBV24-1; D is uncertain. The length of the CDR3 is 18 residues. Trimming took off 2 bases at V and 6 bases at J, with 23 bases between the two ends. Germline V gene sequence: CDR1 KGHDR, CDR2 SFDVKD. The DNA of the CDR3 is TGTGCCACCAGTGATTCCACCCCCGAGACTCTGGGTTGGGATACGCAGTATTTT. It encodes CATSDSTPETLGWDTQYF.

The chain has TRBV28 and TRBJ2-3; D is possibly TRBD1 (5 bases). V dropped 2 bases and J dropped 2 bases, with 11 bases sitting between them. CDR3 length: 15 amino acids. Germline V lookup: CDR1 MDHEN, CDR2 SYDVKM. The CDR3 here is CASSLPPGHTDTQYF. The DNA of the CDR3 is TGTGCCAGCAGTTTACCCCCTGGACACACAGATACGCAGTATTTT.

Remarks on this clonotype: This sequence may be a read error, since a much larger clone differs from it by one base. The chain recombines TRBV5-1 with TRBJ2-7; no clear D gene. The CDR3 runs to 13 residues. Germline V gene lookup returns CDR1 SGHRS and CDR2 YFSETQ. This CDR3 is CASSLTAGYERYF. DNA of the CDR3: TGCGCCAGCAGCTTGACAGCCGGATACGAGCGGTACTTC.

This clonotype was picked up a small number of times. The V gene is TRBV6-5, the J gene TRBJ2-2; possibly TRBD2 for D (5 bases). From germline, CDR1 is MNHEY and CDR2 SVGAGI. The CDR3 is 16 residues long. V shed 2 bases and J shed 0 bases, with 10 bases lying between them. The CDR3 loop is CASSYAPAANTGELFF. Here the CDR3 DNA reads TGTGCCAGCAGTTACGCCCCAGCGGCGAACACCGGGGAGCTGTTTTTT.

This clonotype was counted only a few times. This chain joins TRBV13 and TRBJ2-5, with D tentatively TRBD2 (6 bases). The V gene's germline CDR1 is PRHDT and CDR2 FYEKMQ (reference sequence). The CDR3 loop spans 15 amino acids. V lost 5 bases, J lost 5 bases, and 18 bases lay in between. The CDR3 here is CASSRVLAGKETQYF. The CDR3 nucleotides read TGTGCCAGCAGCCGCGTATTGGCGGGGAAGGAGACCCAGTACTTC.

This clonotype was counted many times. The chain is built from TRBV20-1 and TRBJ2-2; the match to TRBD2 covers 13 bases. J gave up 6 bases and V 7 bases, and 8 bases lay outside the gene matches. This CDR3 region has 15 residues. The V gene's germline CDR1 is DFQATT and CDR2 SNEGSKA (reference sequence). This CDR3 is CSVRAGLAGPGELFF. In nucleotides, the CDR3 is TGCAGTGTCAGGGCGGGACTAGCGGGGCCCGGGGAGCTGTTTTTT.

This clonotype was seen at least ten times. The gene calls are TRBV4-2 and TRBJ2-2, with 7 positions matching TRBD1. There are 16 residues in the CDR3. Germline loops: CDR1 LGHNA, CDR2 YNFKEQ. Trimming cost V 2 bases and J 5 bases; bases outside gene matches: 8. CDR3 bases: TGTGCCAGCAGCCAACGTGTCAGGGGGTTGACCGGGGAGCTGTTTTTT. It yields the protein CASSQRVRGLTGELFF.

CDR3 bases: TGTGCCACCAGCACCCAGGGGGAAGGGTATTCACCCCTCCACTTT. Protein product: CATSTQGEGYSPLHF. The V gene is TRBV15, the J gene TRBJ1-6; 7 bases are shared with TRBD1. This CDR3 spans 15 amino acids. CDR1 is LNHNV and CDR2 is YYDKDF in the germline V gene (reference sequence). With 4 bases clipped from V and 8 bases from J, the junction kept 8 bases outside the gene matches.

The genes are TRBV4-3 and TRBJ2-1; TRBD1 matches at 10 bases. Germline V gene lookup returns CDR1 LGHNA and CDR2 YSLEER. V shed 3 bases and J 2 bases; nucleotides not matched to a gene: 4. CDR3 length: 16 residues. The CDR3 nucleotides read TGCGCCAGCAGCCAGGATGGACAGGGGGCCTACAATGAGCAGTTCTTC. Translated: CASSQDGQGAYNEQFF.

This sequence joins TRBV5-5 and TRBJ2-7, with unresolved D. The CDR3 sequence is 13 residues long. Trimming removed 0 bases from V and 2 bases from J, with 6 bases in between. Germline lookup yields CDR1 SGHKS and CDR2 YYEKEE (reference sequence). The CDR3 loop reads CASSLVTTYEQYF. The CDR3 region has the DNA TGTGCCAGCAGCTTGGTCACTACCTACGAGCAGTACTTC.

The J gene is TRBJ1-2, the V gene TRBV6-2 or TRBV6-3, with TRBD1 identical over 7 bases. Losses at the gene ends were 6 bases for V and 7 bases for J; bases not matched to a gene: 11. The germline V gene has CDR1 MNHEY and CDR2 SVGEGT. This CDR3 comprises 14 residues. CDR3 in amino acids: CASREQGKASGYTF. In DNA form, the CDR3 reads TGTGCCAGCAGGGAACAGGGGAAGGCGAGTGGCTACACCTTC.

This clonotype was observed at least ten times. The chain carries TRBV18 and TRBJ2-7; 9 positions agree with TRBD1. Trimming at V came to 5 bases and at J to 5 bases, leaving 4 bases not matched to a gene. Per germline, CDR1 KGHSH and CDR2 LQKENI. The CDR3 is 13 residues long. The CDR3 protein is CASSTGTGNEQYF. CDR3 DNA sequence: TGTGCCAGCTCAACCGGGACAGGGAACGAGCAGTACTTC.

This clonotype was detected many times. This rearrangement joins TRBV3-1 to TRBJ2-7; D unclear. CDR3 length equals 14 residues. In germline, CDR1 is LGHDT, CDR2 YNNKEL (reference sequence). V lost 6 bases and J 6 bases, leaving 18 bases between the germline ends. The CDR3 region is CASRHTTLAAEQYF. DNA for the CDR3: TGTGCCAGCAGACACACGACTCTCGCTGCCGAGCAGTACTTC.

This clonotype was picked up many times. This chain uses TRBV20-1 with TRBJ2-5; unclear D gene. This CDR3 spans 12 amino acids. V lost 5 bases and J 6 bases, leaving 13 bases between the germline ends. Germline assignment: CDR1 DFQATT and CDR2 SNEGSKA (reference sequence). CDR3 in DNA: TGCAGTGCTTGGCCGGGTACTAAGACCCAGTACTTC. This codes for CSAWPGTKTQYF.